Presented here are 22 T cell receptor beta chains from one specimen sequenced in a study. Each CDR3 protein gets one entry after TCRdb re-called the RT-PCR reads with MiXCR. The sample records around 700,000 distinct CDR3 sequences, 13% to 15% being singletons. The material sequenced was memory CD4+ T cells from blood. The receptor set was obtained from a female donor in good health, serving as a healthy control.

The chain is built from TRBV20-1 and TRBJ2-3; the D gene could be TRBD1 or TRBD2 (6 bases each). Trimming took off 3 bases at V and 4 bases at J, with 17 bases between the two ends. Germline V gene data show CDR1 as DFQATT and CDR2 as SNEGSKA (reference sequence). The CDR3 totals 15 residues. The CDR3 region is CSARGGRTPADTQYF. CDR3 in DNA: TGCAGTGCTAGGGGGGGCAGAACCCCCGCAGATACGCAGTATTTT.

Of note for this clonotype: Compared with germline, one end of the junction differs, possibly owing to a read error. J is TRBJ2-7 and V is TRBV13, with 10 bases aligning to TRBD1. Germline CDR1 PRHDT, CDR2 FYEKMQ (reference sequence). The CDR3 runs to 14 residues. The CDR3 sequence: CASSIGQGVYEQYF. The CDR3 DNA sequence: TGTGCCAGCAGCATAGGACAGGGGGTTTACGAGCAGTACTTC.

This clonotype was seen repeatedly, ten times or more. The rearrangement links TRBV29-1 to TRBJ1-1; D is ambiguous. This CDR3 is built from 14 residues. CDR1 and CDR2 from the germline V gene are SQVTM and ANQGSEA. The V end lost 2 bases, the J end lost 4 bases, and 14 bases lay between the germline ends. The CDR3 DNA reads as TGCAGCGTTGAAATCGGATCGCGGGGCACTGAAGCTTTCTTT. This translates into CSVEIGSRGTEAFF.

This clonotype has only a few counts. The V and J genes are TRBV19 and TRBJ1-5; TRBD1 might be the D (6 bases). The CDR3 is 17 amino acids. Germline CDR1 is LNHDA and CDR2 is SQIVND (reference sequence). The V and J ends lost 2 bases and 0 bases respectively, with 14 bases between them. The CDR3 coding sequence is TGTGCCAGTAGTATATCAACAGTGGGACATAGCAATCAGCCCCAGCATTTT. It yields the protein CASSISTVGHSNQPQHF.

The chain recombines TRBV20-1 with TRBJ1-6, with TRBD1 as a possible D gene (5 bases). There are 14 residues in the CDR3. Trimming took 4 bases from V and 4 from J, leaving 11 bases between them. The germline V gene has CDR1 DFQATT and CDR2 SNEGSKA (reference sequence). CDR3 DNA sequence: TGCAGTGCTACCAAAGACAGTTATAATTCACCCCTCCACTTT. Protein product: CSATKDSYNSPLHF.

This clonotype has more than one count but fewer than ten. The genes are TRBV5-6 and TRBJ1-1; D unclear. The CDR3 runs 16 residues. Germline assignment: CDR1 SGHDT and CDR2 YYEEEE. Trimming left V 3 bases short and J 5 bases short, with 20 bases between. The CDR3: CASSWQVSADRTEAFF. The CDR3 DNA is TGTGCCAGCAGCTGGCAAGTATCGGCTGATAGAACTGAAGCTTTCTTT.

This clonotype was observed a few times. V usage is TRBV2 and J usage is TRBJ2-2; D is ambiguous. Germline V gives CDR1 SNHLY, CDR2 FYNNEI. This CDR3 comprises 13 residues. The V and J ends lost 3 bases and 8 bases respectively, with 10 bases between them. CDR3 protein: CASSDPNGGELFF. In DNA, the CDR3 is TGTGCCAGCAGTGACCCCAATGGGGGGGAGCTGTTTTTT.

This clonotype was seen a handful of times. The chain couples TRBV6-1 to TRBJ1-6, with D tentatively TRBD1 (5 bases). V shed 7 bases and J shed 0 bases, with 7 bases lying between them. The CDR3 runs to 14 residues. Per germline, CDR1 MNHNS and CDR2 SASEGT. The CDR3 DNA follows: TGTGCCAGCACAGGGAGCTCCTATAATTCACCCCTCCACTTT. The encoded protein is CASTGSSYNSPLHF.

This clonotype was seen a few times. J is TRBJ2-5 and V is TRBV20-1; either TRBD1 or TRBD2 may supply D (6 bases each). The V and J ends lost 6 bases and 5 bases respectively, with 22 bases between them. This CDR3 spans 15 amino acids. Germline lookup yields CDR1 DFQATT and CDR2 SNEGSKA (reference sequence). In DNA form, the CDR3 reads TGCAGTGCGGGGGGCGGACAAGTCGGGTGGGAGACCCAGTACTTC. It yields the protein CSAGGGQVGWETQYF.

This clonotype was seen repeatedly, ten times or more. The V call is TRBV5-1, the J call TRBJ1-5, with 7 bases fitting TRBD1. Germline lookup yields CDR1 SGHRS and CDR2 YFSETQ. The V and J ends lost 2 bases and 5 bases, in that order; junction bases with no gene match: 4. This CDR3 region has 14 residues. CDR3 sequence: CASSLGTVDQPQHF. The CDR3 coding sequence is TGCGCCAGCAGCTTAGGGACAGTTGATCAGCCCCAGCATTTT.

This clonotype was detected only a few times. The chain combines TRBV5-1 with TRBJ2-3; no clear D gene. The ends were cut back, 3 bases at V and 5 bases at J, with 10 bases in the middle. Germline V CDR1 and CDR2: SGHRS, YFSETQ. The CDR3 totals 13 residues. CDR3 sequence: CASSSADRDTQYF. Written as DNA, the CDR3 is TGCGCCAGCAGCTCCGCGGACCGAGATACGCAGTATTTT.

There are a few counts of this clonotype. The genes are TRBV11-2 and TRBJ1-1; D ambiguous. This CDR3 region has 15 residues. CDR1 SGHAT and CDR2 FQNNGV come from the germline V gene. V lost 0 bases and J lost 4, with 12 bases in between. The CDR3 reads CASSLEFSVATEAFF. The CDR3 DNA reads as TGTGCCAGCAGCTTAGAATTCTCCGTGGCCACTGAAGCTTTCTTT.

A few counts support this clonotype. The chain recombines TRBV24-1 with TRBJ2-1, with 8 bases fitting TRBD1. The CDR3 length is 16 residues. Germline V gene sequence: CDR1 KGHDR, CDR2 SFDVKD. Losses at the gene ends were 5 bases for V and 4 bases for J; bases not matched to a gene: 9. CDR3 in amino acids: CATSGSTGQDYNEQFF. The CDR3 region has the DNA TGTGCCACCAGTGGCTCAACGGGACAGGATTACAATGAGCAGTTCTTC.

This clonotype was observed a handful of times. The V and J genes are TRBV7-2 and TRBJ2-2, with D unresolved. Trimming left V 1 base short and J 7 bases short, with 7 bases between. Germline CDR1 SGHTA, CDR2 FQGNSA. The CDR3 loop spans 13 amino acids. The CDR3 DNA follows: TGTGCCAGCAGCTTAGTGCCGTTCGGGGAGCTGTTTTTT. This sequence encodes CASSLVPFGELFF.

This chain joins TRBV12-3 or TRBV12-4 and TRBJ2-2; 9 nucleotides line up with TRBD1. CDR3 size: 15 residues. The V segment lost 3 bases and the J segment 5 bases; nucleotides outside the gene matches: 4. The CDR3 reads CASSFLTGGTGELFF. CDR3 DNA sequence: TGTGCCAGCAGTTTCCTGACAGGGGGGACCGGGGAGCTGTTTTTT.

The V gene is TRBV7-2, the J gene TRBJ1-1; no firm D call. The CDR3 is made up of 14 amino acids. Germline CDR1 and CDR2: SGHTA and FQGNSA. V shed 3 bases and J shed 6 bases, with 14 bases lying between them. This CDR3 is CASSFPSQSPEAFF. CDR3 DNA sequence: TGTGCCAGCAGCTTCCCCTCCCAGAGCCCTGAAGCTTTCTTT.

The chain is built from TRBV27 and TRBJ2-3; either TRBD1 or TRBD2 may fit D (7 bases each). Trimming shortened V by 5 bases and J by 5 bases, and 20 bases separated the two germline ends. The CDR3 contains 16 residues. Looked up from germline, CDR1 is MNHEY and CDR2 is SMNVEV (reference sequence). CDR3 in amino acids: CASSPGGGGNGDTQYF. The CDR3 nucleotides are TGTGCCAGCAGTCCAGGGGGAGGGGGCAATGGAGATACGCAGTATTTT.

The chain combines TRBV6-5 with TRBJ1-2; D remains ambiguous. From germline, CDR1 is MNHEY and CDR2 SVGAGI. Between the trimmed V and J ends, which lost 6 bases and 4 bases, there was a span of 21 bases. The CDR3 sequence is 16 residues long. CDR3 in amino acids: CASSLSTDPATYGYTF. CDR3 DNA sequence: TGTGCCAGCAGCCTAAGTACTGATCCGGCTACCTATGGCTACACCTTC.

CDR3 residues: CSARDIILKDSNSPLHF. In DNA form, the CDR3 reads TGCAGTGCTAGAGATATTATTCTGAAGGACTCTAATTCACCCCTCCACTTT. The genes are TRBV20-1 and TRBJ1-6; D unclear. V was clipped by 0 bases and J by 6 bases, with 18 bases between them. The CDR3 spans 17 residues. Germline CDR1 and CDR2: DFQATT and SNEGSKA (reference sequence).

This clonotype has only a few counts. This sequence joins TRBV3-1 and TRBJ1-1, with D possibly TRBD1 on 5 matching bases. The CDR3 runs to 15 residues. The germline gives CDR1 LGHDT, CDR2 YNNKEL (reference sequence). V lost 4 bases and J 5 bases, leaving 17 bases between the germline ends. The CDR3, as DNA: TGTGCCAGCAGCCCCGACAGAATCTCTAGGACTGAAGCTTTCTTT. Amino acid sequence: CASSPDRISRTEAFF.

This chain connects TRBV7-9 to TRBJ1-4, with 9 bases lining up with TRBD1. The germline CDR1 and CDR2 sequences are SEHNR and FQNEAQ (reference sequence). The CDR3 is 17 amino acids. The trim removed 5 bases at V and 0 bases at J, leaving 7 bases unmatched. The CDR3 here is CASSLGQGHTTNEKLFF. Here the CDR3 DNA reads TGTGCCAGCAGCCTAGGACAGGGGCACACAACTAATGAAAAACTGTTTTTT.

Many counts were recorded for this clonotype. CDR3 nucleotide sequence: TGTGCCAGCAGGAGACTAGCGGGGGCCGCGAACACCGGGGAGCTGTTTTTT. Protein sequence: CASRRLAGAANTGELFF. The chain recombines TRBV9 with TRBJ2-2; the match to TRBD2 covers 12 bases. Per germline, CDR1 SGDLS and CDR2 YYNGEE. This CDR3 spans 17 amino acids. V dropped 5 bases and J dropped 0; count of bases not matched to a gene: 5.